Sequencing of this TCR beta chain was carried out in a study of tumor-infiltrating lymphocytes in primary liver carcinoma. Study in general: Patients underwent surgical resection for primary liver carcinoma. Men and women, 30 to 69 years of age, made up the patients.

This clonotype was detected once. The antigen is undetermined. Overall study results and limits: A significantly higher top-250-clone fraction was recorded for tumors than for blood (p = 0.039).

Total RNA (approximately 450 ng) served as template for TCR beta cDNA synthesis primed by a constant-region primer. ARM-PCR, slightly modified, supplied the TCR beta libraries through three nested multiplex PCR rounds. TCRdb used MiXCR to reprocess the multiplex PCR reads, holding one entry per CDR3 protein. In the table there are hundreds of thousands of distinct CDR3 sequences, 58% of which are singletons. Unsorted whole blood yielded the blood RNA, and germline DNA was also extracted. The specimen was peripheral blood. This receptor was obtained from a woman aged 30 to 39 with primary liver carcinoma and hepatitis B virus infection.

The CDR3 bases are TGTGCCAGCAGCTTAGAGGAAACCTGCACTGAGCAGTTCTTC. This gives the protein CASSLEETCTEQFF. The J gene is TRBJ2-1, the V gene TRBV11-2; unclear D gene. Trimming pared 0 bases from V and 9 bases from J, leaving 12 bases between. The CDR3 sequence is 14 residues long. Per the germline V gene, CDR1 is SGHAT and CDR2 is FQNNGV.